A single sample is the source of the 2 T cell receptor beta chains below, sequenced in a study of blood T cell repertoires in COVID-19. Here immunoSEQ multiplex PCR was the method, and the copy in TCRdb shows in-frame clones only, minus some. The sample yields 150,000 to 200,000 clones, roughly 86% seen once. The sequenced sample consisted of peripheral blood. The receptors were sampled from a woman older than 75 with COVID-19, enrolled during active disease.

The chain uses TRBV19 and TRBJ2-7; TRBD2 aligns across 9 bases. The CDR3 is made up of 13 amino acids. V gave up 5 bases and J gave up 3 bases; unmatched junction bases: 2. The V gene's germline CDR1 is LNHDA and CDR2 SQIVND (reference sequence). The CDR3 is CASSQTSGYEQYF. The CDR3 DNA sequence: TGTGCCAGTAGTCAGACTAGCGGCTACGAGCAGTACTTC.

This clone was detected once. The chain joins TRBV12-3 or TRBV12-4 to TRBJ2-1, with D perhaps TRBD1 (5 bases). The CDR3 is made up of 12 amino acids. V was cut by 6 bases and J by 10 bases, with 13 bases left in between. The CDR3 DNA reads TGTGCCAGCAGCCTCATTAGGGGAGAGCAGTTCTTC. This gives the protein CASSLIRGEQFF.